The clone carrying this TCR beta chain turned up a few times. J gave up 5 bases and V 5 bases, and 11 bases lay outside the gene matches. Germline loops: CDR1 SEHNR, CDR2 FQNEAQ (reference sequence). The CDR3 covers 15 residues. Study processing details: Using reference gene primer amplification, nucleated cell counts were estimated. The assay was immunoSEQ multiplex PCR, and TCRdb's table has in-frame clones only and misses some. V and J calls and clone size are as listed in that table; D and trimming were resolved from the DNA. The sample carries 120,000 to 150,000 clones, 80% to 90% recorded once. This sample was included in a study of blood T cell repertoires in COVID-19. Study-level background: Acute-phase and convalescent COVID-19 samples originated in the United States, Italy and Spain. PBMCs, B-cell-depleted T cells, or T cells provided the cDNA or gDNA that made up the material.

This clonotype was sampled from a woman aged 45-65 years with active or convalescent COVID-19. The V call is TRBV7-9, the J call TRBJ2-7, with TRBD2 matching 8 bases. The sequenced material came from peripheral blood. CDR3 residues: CASSPRTSSRNEQYF. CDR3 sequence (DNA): TGTGCCAGCAGCCCGCGGACTAGCTCCCGGAACGAGCAGTACTTC.